This entry lists 19 T cell receptor beta chains sequenced from one sample in a study of blood T cells in healthy people across ages. A second PCR of about 7 to 12 cycles used a sample-barcoded 5' primer and a J-beta primer mix. TCRdb reprocessed the 5' RACE reads via MiXCR and lists one record per CDR3 protein. The sample records some 780,000 distinct CDR3 sequences, about 56% being singletons. Sequenced: blood. The receptors derive from a man aged 40-49 years in good health.

Concerning this clonotype: Without the conserved terminal phenylalanine or tryptophan, this CDR3 likely stems from a read error. The genes are TRBV6-5 and TRBJ1-2; possibly TRBD1 for D (6 bases). Germline assignment: CDR1 MNHEY and CDR2 SVGAGI. CDR3 size: 15 residues. V lost 2 bases and J 5 bases, leaving 15 bases between the germline ends. The CDR3 reads CASSYAGQPSYGYTY. CDR3 DNA sequence: TGTGCCAGCAGTTACGCTGGACAGCCAAGTTATGGCTACACCTAC.

The chain is built from TRBV7-2 and TRBJ2-2, with a possible D match to TRBD1 (5 bases). CDR1 and CDR2 (germline): SGHTA, FQGNSA. This CDR3 has 14 amino acids. V dropped 0 bases and J dropped 10 bases, with 12 bases sitting between them. CDR3: CASSLADTRQELFF. The CDR3 coding sequence is TGTGCCAGCAGCTTAGCGGACACCCGCCAGGAGCTGTTTTTT.

The rearrangement uses TRBV7-2 and TRBJ2-4, with D tentatively TRBD2 (5 bases). V was trimmed by 5 bases and J by 0 bases, leaving 11 bases between them. CDR3 length: 15 residues. Germline V gene data show CDR1 as SGHTA and CDR2 as FQGNSA. This chain's CDR3 is CASSPDGLAKNIQYF. CDR3 nucleotides: TGTGCCAGCAGCCCCGACGGACTAGCCAAAAACATTCAGTACTTC.

This clonotype was detected only once. This chain joins TRBV20-1 and TRBJ2-3, with 11 bases that match TRBD2. The junction had 6 bases not matched to a gene; V was cut back by 0 bases and J by 7 bases. Germline V gene sequence: CDR1 DFQATT, CDR2 SNEGSKA (reference sequence). There are 15 residues in the CDR3. The CDR3 DNA is TGCAGTGCTAGAGATCGCCTAGCGGGGGGCTATACGCAGTATTTT. This codes for CSARDRLAGGYTQYF.

This clonotype was detected only once. This chain links TRBV6-5 with TRBJ2-4; perhaps TRBD1 as D (6 bases). Gene TRBJ2-7 matches the end of the DNA better, so the J call may be wrong. Germline values: CDR1 MNHEY, CDR2 SVGAGI. This CDR3 comprises 14 residues. DNA of the CDR3: TGTGCCAGCAGTGATAGGACAGCAACCTACGAGCAGTACTTC. Protein sequence: CASSDRTATYEQYF.

Comments on this clonotype: One base away lies a much larger clone, so this may be a sequencing read error. The chain links TRBV29-1 to TRBJ2-3; maybe TRBD1 (5 bases). The length of the CDR3 is 16 residues. The V and J ends lost 1 base and 5 bases respectively, with 19 bases between them. Germline V gene data show CDR1 as SQVTM and CDR2 as ANQGSEA. The CDR3 DNA reads TGCAGCGTTGAAGGCGTTGCAGGGAACTTAGTAGATACGCAGTATTTT. This encodes CSVEGVAGNLVDTQYF.

This clonotype was found a few times. The chain couples TRBV27 to TRBJ2-7; 9 bases map to TRBD1. Germline assignment: CDR1 MNHEY and CDR2 SMNVEV (reference sequence). The length of the CDR3 is 14 residues. V was clipped by 8 bases and J by 3 bases; unmatched bases: 8. Here the CDR3 DNA reads TGTGCCAGCGGGACAGGGAACCGCGGCTACGAGCAGTACTTC. Protein sequence: CASGTGNRGYEQYF.

In this sample, this clonotype turned up a few times. This chain connects TRBV10-3 to TRBJ2-1, with TRBD1 matching over 12 bases. Germline V gives CDR1 ENHRY, CDR2 SYGVKD. After removal of 7 bases from V and 8 bases from J, the junction contained 6 bases not matched to a gene. The CDR3 has 14 amino acids. In DNA form, the CDR3 reads TGTGCCATCATGCCGGGACAGGGGGCCTATGAGCAGTTCTTC. The encoded protein is CAIMPGQGAYEQFF.

J is TRBJ2-5 and V is TRBV7-2; D is perhaps TRBD1 (6 bases). V was cut by 7 bases and J by 0 bases, with 27 bases left in between. Germline CDR1 is SGHTA and CDR2 is FQGNSA. CDR3 length equals 19 residues. CDR3 in DNA: TGTGCCAGCACCGTAAACAGTTTGTCGGGACAAATGTACCAAGAGACCCAGTACTTC. Its protein product is CASTVNSLSGQMYQETQYF.

V gene TRBV5-1 combines with J gene TRBJ2-1; 11 positions agree with TRBD2. This CDR3 contains 17 residues. V dropped 1 base and J dropped 2; count of bases not matched to a gene: 5. The V gene's germline CDR1 is SGHRS and CDR2 YFSETQ. The DNA for the CDR3 is TGCGCCAGCAGCTTGCTCCCGGGACTAGCGGCCTACAATGAGCAGTTCTTC. The encoded protein is CASSLLPGLAAYNEQFF.

The chain recombines TRBV29-1 with TRBJ2-1; D unclear. This CDR3 contains 12 residues. From germline, CDR1 is SQVTM and CDR2 ANQGSEA. Trimming stripped 3 bases from V and 4 bases from J, with 7 bases between. The DNA of the CDR3 is TGCAGCGTTGAGGACCTTTACAATGAGCAGTTCTTC. Translated: CSVEDLYNEQFF.

The genes are TRBV6-5 and TRBJ2-6, with TRBD1 matching over 9 bases. Losses at the gene ends were 5 bases for V and 2 bases for J; bases not matched to a gene: 4. Germline V lookup: CDR1 MNHEY, CDR2 SVGAGI. The CDR3 is 16 amino acids. The CDR3 DNA is TGTGCCAGCAGTCCTACAGGGGGCACTGGGGCCAACGTCCTGACTTTC. It is translated as CASSPTGGTGANVLTF.

This clonotype was recorded a few times. The genes are TRBV4-2 and TRBJ1-5; D unresolved. CDR1 is LGHNA and CDR2 is YNFKEQ in the germline V gene. V was pared by 2 bases and J by 6 bases, with 14 bases between. The CDR3 is 15 amino acids. CDR3 amino acids: CASSQSQSVVQPQHF. The CDR3 DNA follows: TGTGCCAGCAGCCAAAGTCAAAGTGTTGTTCAGCCCCAGCATTTT.

The V call is TRBV5-1, the J call TRBJ2-1; the match to TRBD2 covers 8 bases. Near its end, the DNA agrees better with TRBJ2-7, so the J call may be wrong. Germline lookup yields CDR1 SGHRS and CDR2 YFSETQ. The CDR3 extends over 16 amino acids. This CDR3 reads CASSLTSGVAYNEQYF. In DNA form, the CDR3 reads TGCGCCAGCAGCCTAACTAGCGGTGTAGCCTACAATGAGCAGTACTTC.

The chain links TRBV4-2 to TRBJ1-5, with a tentative D call TRBD1 (5 bases). V was cut by 5 bases and J by 1 base, with 12 bases left in between. Germline-derived CDR1 and CDR2 are LGHNA and YNFKEQ. The CDR3 has 15 residues. The CDR3 nucleotides are TGTGCCAGCAGCATCCGGGACGGAAGCAATCAGCCCCAGCATTTT. Translating it yields CASSIRDGSNQPQHF.

The chain is built from TRBV29-1 and TRBJ1-5; TRBD1 matches at 10 bases. The CDR3 consists of 14 residues. The V gene end was trimmed by 6 bases and the J gene end by 6 bases; junction bases not matched to a gene: 8. Germline V lookup: CDR1 SQVTM, CDR2 ANQGSEA. CDR3 sequence: CSVRGTGAFQPQHF. The CDR3 region has the DNA TGCAGCGTCCGGGGGACAGGGGCTTTTCAGCCCCAGCATTTT.

This clonotype was observed many times. This chain links TRBV7-9 with TRBJ2-5, with D unresolved. This CDR3 contains 14 residues. Germline V lookup: CDR1 SEHNR, CDR2 FQNEAQ (reference sequence). V lost 5 bases, J lost 2 bases, and 12 bases lay in between. As DNA, the CDR3 is TGTGCCAGCAGCCTCGGCCCCCGACAAGAGACCCAGTACTTC. It codes for CASSLGPRQETQYF.

J is TRBJ2-3 and V is TRBV20-1, with D unresolved. The germline gives CDR1 DFQATT, CDR2 SNEGSKA (reference sequence). Trimming stripped 3 bases from V and 3 bases from J, with 13 bases between. The CDR3 runs 14 residues. CDR3 amino acids: CSASASTRTDTQYF. CDR3 nucleotides: TGCAGTGCTAGTGCTTCCACTCGTACAGATACGCAGTATTTT.

This clonotype was seen more than once but under ten times. The genes are TRBV4-3 and TRBJ2-4; D uncertain. Germline V lookup: CDR1 LGHNA, CDR2 YSLEER. The CDR3 contains 17 residues. Trimming stripped 5 bases from V and 3 bases from J, with 20 bases between. In DNA, the CDR3 is TGCGCCAGCAGCTCCCCCGGGCTACACTCGGGCAAAAACATTCAGTACTTC. It translates to CASSSPGLHSGKNIQYF.